A single sample is the source of the 9 T cell receptor beta chains below, sequenced in a study of T cells in Graves' hyperthyroidism and ophthalmopathy. RNA transcripts gave rise to amplified TCR beta CDR3 regions. Primed by the HTBI set, a first-round RT-PCR was run on the TCR CDR3. TCRdb analysed the multiplex PCR reads with MiXCR anew, one entry per CDR3 protein. Of roughly 280,000 distinct CDR3 sequences in the sample, about 17% are singletons; the top ten hold just over 55%. The sequenced sample was blood. The source is a woman aged 55-69 years with Graves' ophthalmopathy.

The rearrangement uses TRBV27 and TRBJ1-5; D gene ambiguous. This CDR3 has 14 residues. The germline gives CDR1 MNHEY, CDR2 SMNVEV (reference sequence). Trimming removed 1 base at V and 7 bases at J, with 11 bases between. The CDR3 bases are TGTGCCAGCAGTTTATATTGGTTAGGGCAGCCCCAGCATTTT. Protein sequence: CASSLYWLGQPQHF.

The CDR3 protein is CSVEGLAGAEQFF. As DNA, the CDR3 is TGCAGCGTTGAAGGACTAGCGGGCGCTGAGCAGTTCTTC. The genes are TRBV29-1 and TRBJ2-1, with 10 bases identical to TRBD2. The germline V gene has CDR1 SQVTM and CDR2 ANQGSEA. V was clipped by 1 base and J by 9 bases; unmatched bases: 3. This CDR3 contains 13 residues.

Turning to this clonotype: This may be a read error: a much more frequent sequence differs by one nucleotide. The chain has TRBV7-2 and TRBJ1-6; no reliable D call. This CDR3 has 14 amino acids. Germline CDR1 SGHTA, CDR2 FQGNSA. In DNA form, the CDR3 reads TGTGCCAGCAGCTTACCTGCCGGTTGGTCACCCCCCCACTTT. It encodes CASSLPAGWSPPHF. The full variable domain, in which reference TRBV7-2 and TRBJ1-6 provide the parts outside the CDR3, is GAGVSQSPSNKVTEKGKDVELRCDPISGHTALYWYRQSLGQGLEFLIYFQGNSAPDKSGLPSDRFSAERTGGSVSTLTIQRTQQEDSAVYLCASSLPAGWSPPHFGNGTRLTVT.

In its sample, this clonotype was seen a few times. The chain has TRBV5-8 and TRBJ2-2; D uncertain. The V gene's germline CDR1 is SGHTS and CDR2 YDEGEE. CDR3 length: 14 residues. Trimming left V 1 base short and J 2 bases short, with 6 bases between. CDR3 sequence: CASSLRPNTGELFF. CDR3 sequence (DNA): TGTGCCAGCAGCTTGCGACCTAACACCGGGGAGCTGTTTTTT.

At least ten counts were recorded for this clonotype. The chain recombines TRBV7-2 with TRBJ2-2; 9 positions match TRBD1. The CDR3 is made up of 15 amino acids. The trim removed 5 bases at V and 7 bases at J, leaving 8 bases unmatched. Germline V gene lookup returns CDR1 SGHTA and CDR2 FQGNSA. CDR3 DNA: TGTGCCAGCAGCGTACAGGGGGCGATAGGCGGGGAGCTGTTTTTT. Translating gives CASSVQGAIGGELFF.

This clonotype was found many times. This chain connects TRBV12-3 or TRBV12-4 to TRBJ1-1; 9 nucleotides match TRBD1. The CDR3 runs to 13 residues. Trimming removed 6 bases from V and 5 bases from J; junction bases left unmatched: 4. CDR3 DNA sequence: TGTGCCAGCAGGGACAGGGGAAGGACTGAAGCTTTCTTT. This encodes CASRDRGRTEAFF.

This clonotype appeared many times. V usage is TRBV20-1 and J usage is TRBJ1-1; maybe TRBD1 (5 bases). This CDR3 spans 14 amino acids. V was cut by 6 bases and J by 0 bases, with 14 bases left in between. CDR1 and CDR2 (germline): DFQATT, SNEGSKA (reference sequence). DNA of the CDR3: TGCAGTGCCCCTCGGGGGACGATGAACACTGAAGCTTTCTTT. Its translation is CSAPRGTMNTEAFF.

The gene calls are TRBV4-1 and TRBJ2-3, with unresolved D. Per the germline V gene, CDR1 is MGHRA and CDR2 is YSYEKL. Trimming cost V 0 bases and J 2 bases, with 6 bases left between them. The CDR3 extends over 14 amino acids. The CDR3 nucleotides read TGCGCCAGCAGCCAAGACGTCTACACAGATACGCAGTATTTT. Residues: CASSQDVYTDTQYF.

The sample holds many counts of this clonotype. The chain links TRBV5-5 to TRBJ1-1; 9 nucleotides agree with TRBD1. The CDR3 covers 14 residues. The V gene end was trimmed by 6 bases and the J gene end by 5 bases; junction bases not matched to a gene: 8. The germline CDR1 and CDR2 sequences are SGHKS and YYEKEE (reference sequence). CDR3 sequence: CASTLTGGLTEAFF. CDR3 nucleotides: TGTGCCAGCACCCTGACAGGGGGATTAACTGAAGCTTTCTTT. Full variable domain (missing parts from reference TRBV5-5 and TRBJ1-1): DAGVTQSPTHLIKTRGQQVTLRCSPISGHKSVSWYQQVLGQGPQFIFQYYEKEERGRGNFPDRFSARQFPNYSSELNVNALLLGDSALYLCASTLTGGLTEAFFGQGTRLTVV.